The sequence of this TCR beta chain was determined in a study of T-cell reconstitution after alpha-beta-depleted transplantation in children. Study-level findings and limits: By one year post-transplant, T-cell counts and diversity largely arose from T cells that were newly produced. The high TCRbeta diversity at day 60 in some patients came from surviving recipient T cells and thymic progenitors.

This clonotype was seen repeatedly, ten times or more. Its antigen is unknown. The authors prepared the TCRbeta library with unique molecular identifiers. Each CDR3 protein is one row after TCRdb ran MiXCR on the PCR reads. The table shows hundreds of thousands of distinct CDR3 sequences, with 10% to 15% occurring only once. CDR3 length: 15 residues. Germline CDR1 and CDR2: ENHRY and SYGVKD. Trimming removed 2 bases from V and 0 bases from J, with 5 bases in between. The sample consisted of PBMCs, taken before TCRalphabeta/CD19-depleted stem cell transplant. The V gene is TRBV10-3, the J gene TRBJ2-6; no clear D. The sequence derives from a girl under 10 years old with congenital amegakaryocytic thrombocytopenia, due to receive a stem cell transplant. The CDR3 nucleotides read TGTGCCATCAGTGAGGGCAGCTCTGGGGCCAACGTCCTGACTTTC. Amino acid sequence: CAISEGSSGANVLTF.